This T cell receptor beta chain came from a study of blood T cell repertoires in COVID-19. Original handling: Amplification with reference gene primers provided the estimates of nucleated cell counts. Libraries were prepared by immunoSEQ multiplex PCR; TCRdb keeps only in-frame clonotypes and omits some of them. V, J and clone size were drawn from that table, and D and trimming were deduced from the DNA. The data contain 270,000 or so clones, roughly 83% of them singletons. The CDR3 has 16 residues. Germline-derived CDR1 and CDR2 are SGHRS and YFSETQ. V lost 4 bases, J lost 3 bases, and 8 bases stayed unmatched.

The J gene is TRBJ2-2, the V gene TRBV5-1, with 8 bases lining up with TRBD2. Sequenced material: peripheral blood. The TCR originated in a human donor with COVID-19, enrolled during active disease. The donor label of this sample is uncertain. CDR3 amino acids: CASSPSGSLDTGELFF. CDR3 bases: TGCGCCAGCAGCCCCAGCGGGAGTTTGGACACCGGGGAGCTGTTTTTT.